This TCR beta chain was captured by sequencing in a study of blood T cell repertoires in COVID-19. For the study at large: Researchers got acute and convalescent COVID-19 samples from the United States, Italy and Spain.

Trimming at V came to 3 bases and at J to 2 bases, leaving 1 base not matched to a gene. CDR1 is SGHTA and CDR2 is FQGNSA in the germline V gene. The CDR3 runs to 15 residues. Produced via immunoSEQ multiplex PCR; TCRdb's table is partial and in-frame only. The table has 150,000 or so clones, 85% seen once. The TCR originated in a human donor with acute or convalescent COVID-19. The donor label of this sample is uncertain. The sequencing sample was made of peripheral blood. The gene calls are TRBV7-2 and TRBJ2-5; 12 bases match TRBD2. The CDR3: CASSFGLAGQETQYF. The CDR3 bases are TGTGCCAGCAGCTTCGGACTAGCGGGGCAAGAGACCCAGTACTTC.